This is a list of T cell receptor beta chains from one sample in a study of blood T cell repertoires in COVID-19. This table comes from immunoSEQ multiplex PCR, and its TCRdb copy is limited to in-frame clones, with some not included. Of around 39,000 clones detected, roughly 88% appear once; the ten largest clones hold roughly an eighth. The material sequenced was peripheral blood. The origin of the receptors is a man between 65 and 79 years old with acute or convalescent COVID-19. CDR3s include the opening cysteine and the closing phenylalanine or tryptophan. D genes are given only for firm matches. Clone size is stated in some rows and not others, as once, few, many or a class when expanded.

clone_size,d_call,v_call,cdr3_length,j_call,cdr3_nt,cdr3_aa
NA,TRBD1,TRBV5-1,14,TRBJ1-4,TGCGCCAGCGCCGCACAGGGGGTAGGTGAAAAACTGTTTTTT,CASAAQGVGEKLFF
once,NA,TRBV7-2,16,TRBJ2-3,TGTGCCAGCAGCTTTCGCCGGGAGCCCGGCACAGATACGCAGTATTTT,CASSFRREPGTDTQYF
NA,NA,TRBV24-1,13,TRBJ2-7,TGTGCCACCAGTGACAATACAGGGTACGAGCAGTACTTC,CATSDNTGYEQYF
NA,TRBD2,TRBV5-6,15,TRBJ2-7,TGTGCCAGCAGCCAACTAGCGGGAGGGCCCTACGAGCAGTACTTC,CASSQLAGGPYEQYF
once,TRBD2,TRBV7-9,14,TRBJ2-5,TGTGCCAGCAGCCGACTAGCGGGACTGGAGACCCAGTACTTC,CASSRLAGLETQYF
NA,TRBD1,TRBV5-1,15,TRBJ2-4,TGCGCCAGCAGCGCGGGGACAGGGGACAAAAACATTCAGTACTTC,CASSAGTGDKNIQYF
NA,NA,TRBV6-5,11,TRBJ2-7,TGTGCCAGCAGTCCCTTGGTCGGGCAGTACTTC,CASSPLVGQYF
NA,TRBD2,TRBV5-1,14,TRBJ2-1,TGCGCCAGCAGCTTGGAAGCGGGATACAATGAGCAGTTCTTC,CASSLEAGYNEQFF
NA,TRBD2,TRBV7-2,19,TRBJ2-3,TGTGCCAGCAGCTTCCCCACATCGGGTAGCGGGAGGGCTGAAGATACGCAGTATTTT,CASSFPTSGSGRAEDTQYF
NA,TRBD2,TRBV5-1,15,TRBJ2-2,TGCGCCAGCAGCTTGGTTACGGGGGGCACCGGGGAGCTGTTTTTT,CASSLVTGGTGELFF
NA,TRBD1,TRBV19,13,TRBJ2-1,TGTGCCAGTAGTCTAGGGACAGCAAATGAGCAGTTCTTC,CASSLGTANEQFF
NA,TRBD1,TRBV19,14,TRBJ1-4,TGTGCCAGTAGTCCGACAGGGGGCAAGGAAAAACTGTTTTTT,CASSPTGGKEKLFF
NA,TRBD1,TRBV6-2/TRBV6-3,16,TRBJ2-2,TGTGCCAGCAGCTCGGATGAGACAGGGTTCACCGGGGAGCTGTTTTTT,CASSSDETGFTGELFF
NA,NA,TRBV6-2/TRBV6-3,13,TRBJ2-6,TGTGCCAGCAGTCTATCTGGGGCCAACGTCCTGACTTTC,CASSLSGANVLTF
NA,NA,TRBV5-1,16,TRBJ2-1,TGCGCCAGCAGCTTGGCCGGGAACGGTGCGAGGAATGAGCAGTTCTTC,CASSLAGNGARNEQFF
NA,TRBD1,TRBV2,15,TRBJ2-1,TGTGCCAGCAGTCGGGACAGGGGGAGGAACAATGAGCAGTTCTTC,CASSRDRGRNNEQFF
NA,TRBD1,TRBV5-1,13,TRBJ1-2,TGCCCCCAGGCCACAGGGGACGCTTATGGCTACACCTTC,CPQATGDAYGYTF